One and the same sample provided the 26 T cell receptor beta chains below, sequenced in a study of technical replicates of blood from a few donors. TCRdb's copy holds only in-frame clones and misses some; the assay was immunoSEQ multiplex PCR. The repertoire holds about 68,000 clones, around 97% seen once, with about 0.26% in the top ten. Sequencing was performed on T cells isolated from PBMCs. Every receptor here comes from a human donor in good health.

V usage is TRBV10-3 and J usage is TRBJ1-2, with TRBD1 as a possible D gene (5 bases). The V gene's germline CDR1 is ENHRY and CDR2 SYGVKD. V shed 0 bases and J shed 3 bases, with 5 bases lying between them. CDR3 length equals 13 residues. CDR3 DNA sequence: TGTGCCATCAGTGAGTCAGGGGACTATGGCTACACCTTC. It specifies CAISESGDYGYTF.

This chain joins TRBV7-2 and TRBJ1-1; 7 bases are shared with TRBD1. Per germline, CDR1 SGHTA and CDR2 FQGNSA. Germline trimming cut 5 bases from V and 0 bases from J; bases unmatched to any gene: 9. This CDR3 is 16 amino acids long. The CDR3 is CASSPNRGRVNTEAFF. DNA for the CDR3: TGTGCCAGCAGCCCCAACAGGGGAAGGGTGAACACTGAAGCTTTCTTT. The full variable domain, rest sourced from reference TRBV7-2 and TRBJ1-1, is GAGVSQSPSNKVTEKGKDVELRCDPISGHTALYWYRQSLGQGLEFLIYFQGNSAPDKSGLPSDRFSAERTGGSVSTLTIQRTQQEDSAVYLCASSPNRGRVNTEAFFGQGTRLTVV.

This chain links TRBV27 with TRBJ2-7, with 7 bases that match TRBD1. V dropped 4 bases and J dropped 6; count of bases not matched to a gene: 6. Germline values: CDR1 MNHEY, CDR2 SMNVEV (reference sequence). CDR3 length: 13 amino acids. The CDR3: CASSWSDRAEQYF. The CDR3 DNA reads as TGTGCCAGCAGTTGGAGCGACAGGGCCGAGCAGTACTTC.

A single count supports this clone. CDR3 sequence (DNA): TGTGCCATCAGTGAGAAGAGGGTTGAGCAGTTCTTC. Its translation: CAISEKRVEQFF. The chain carries TRBV10-3 and TRBJ2-1; TRBD2 might be the D (5 bases). This CDR3 comprises 12 residues. Trimming stripped 2 bases from V and 9 bases from J, with 8 bases between. Germline CDR1 is ENHRY and CDR2 is SYGVKD.

V is TRBV5-4 and J is TRBJ2-7; the D gene is possibly TRBD2 (6 bases). V lost 0 bases, J lost 2 bases, and 9 bases lay in between. The V gene's germline CDR1 is SGHNT and CDR2 YYREEE (reference sequence). CDR3 length: 14 residues. Written as DNA, the CDR3 is TGTGCCAGCAGCTTGGTTGGAGGGCCCTACGAGCAGTACTTC. Its protein is CASSLVGGPYEQYF.

The rearrangement joins TRBV4-3 to TRBJ2-5, with D unresolved. In germline, CDR1 is LGHNA, CDR2 YSLEER. Deletions cut 1 base from V and 4 bases from J, with 16 bases between. This CDR3 is built from 16 residues. CDR3 sequence: CASSQVYLKPGETQYF. The CDR3 nucleotides are TGCGCCAGCAGCCAAGTGTACCTAAAACCGGGAGAGACCCAGTACTTC.

The V and J genes are TRBV5-1 and TRBJ2-1; 13 bases line up with TRBD2. Germline V gene sequence: CDR1 SGHRS, CDR2 YFSETQ. V trimming: 0 bases; J trimming: 6 bases; junction bases outside the gene matches: 6. The CDR3 is made up of 17 amino acids. The CDR3 protein is CASSLVPTSGRANEQFF. The DNA of the CDR3 is TGCGCCAGCAGCTTGGTCCCTACTAGCGGGAGGGCCAATGAGCAGTTCTTC.

This chain uses TRBV25-1 with TRBJ2-3; TRBD1 matches at 7 bases. Germline V gene data show CDR1 as MGHDK and CDR2 as SYGVNS. This CDR3 is 15 amino acids long. Trimming cost V 3 bases and J 5 bases; bases outside gene matches: 8. The CDR3 DNA is TGTGCCAGCAGTGACGTAGACAGGGTTAGAGATACGCAGTATTTT. Its protein is CASSDVDRVRDTQYF.

The chain uses TRBV28 and TRBJ2-7, with 10 bases that match TRBD2. Germline CDR1 MDHEN, CDR2 SYDVKM. With V trimmed by 5 bases and J by 0 bases, 10 bases remained unmatched. The CDR3 spans 17 residues. CDR3 coding DNA: TGTGCCAGCAGTCCACTAGGACTAGCGGAGAGCTCCTACGAGCAGTACTTC. Translating it yields CASSPLGLAESSYEQYF.

This chain connects TRBV27 to TRBJ2-3; the D gene is possibly TRBD1 (6 bases). CDR3 length: 13 amino acids. Per the germline V gene, CDR1 is MNHEY and CDR2 is SMNVEV (reference sequence). The V end was cut by 8 bases, the J end by 2 bases, with 11 bases between. Here the CDR3 DNA reads TGTGCCAGCCGCAGGGGTACCACAGATACGCAGTATTTT. Protein product: CASRRGTTDTQYF.

This clone has just one count. The V gene is TRBV27, the J gene TRBJ1-5; D is unresolved. Germline lookup yields CDR1 MNHEY and CDR2 SMNVEV (reference sequence). The CDR3 runs 14 residues. V lost 3 bases and J 2 bases, leaving 8 bases between the germline ends. CDR3 residues: CASSFDGGNQPQHF. In DNA, the CDR3 is TGTGCCAGCAGTTTTGATGGAGGCAATCAGCCCCAGCATTTT.

The chain joins TRBV28 to TRBJ2-5, with 8 bases matching TRBD1. J gave up 5 bases and V 4 bases, and 15 bases lay outside the gene matches. The CDR3 sequence is 17 residues long. Germline V lookup: CDR1 MDHEN, CDR2 SYDVKM. The CDR3 bases are TGTGCCAGCAGTTCCTTACGGGAGACAGGGGTAGGGGAGACCCAGTACTTC. Amino acids: CASSSLRETGVGETQYF.

The J gene is TRBJ2-1, the V gene TRBV7-2; 7 positions agree with TRBD1. This CDR3 contains 15 residues. Trimming removed 2 bases from V and 4 bases from J; junction bases left unmatched: 5. CDR1 is SGHTA, CDR2 FQGNSA, per germline. The CDR3 is CASSLSRGQYNEQFF. CDR3 in DNA: TGTGCCAGCAGCTTATCTAGGGGACAGTACAATGAGCAGTTCTTC.

This chain uses TRBV6-5 with TRBJ2-5; 9 bases are a match to TRBD2. Germline V gene sequence: CDR1 MNHEY, CDR2 SVGAGI. The CDR3 loop spans 14 amino acids. V shed 6 bases, J shed 0 bases, and the junction held 2 bases outside the gene matches. CDR3: CASRPSGNQETQYF. CDR3 coding DNA: TGTGCCAGCAGGCCTAGCGGGAACCAAGAGACCCAGTACTTC.

This chain joins TRBV27 and TRBJ1-1; D call uncertain. The length of the CDR3 is 12 residues. Germline V CDR1 and CDR2: MNHEY, SMNVEV (reference sequence). The ends were cut back, 6 bases at V and 4 bases at J, with 9 bases in the middle. This CDR3 reads CASRGETTEAFF. CDR3 sequence (DNA): TGTGCCAGCAGGGGCGAGACCACTGAAGCTTTCTTT.

This clone was observed once. The J gene is TRBJ2-5, the V gene TRBV6-5, with a tentative D call TRBD1 (6 bases). V shed 0 bases and J shed 2 bases, with 10 bases lying between them. The CDR3 has 15 amino acids. CDR1 and CDR2 (germline): MNHEY, SVGAGI. The CDR3 region is CASSYSTGPQETQYF. The CDR3 bases are TGTGCCAGCAGTTACTCCACAGGGCCGCAAGAGACCCAGTACTTC.

The V call is TRBV27, the J call TRBJ1-4, with TRBD1 matching 7 bases. CDR1 and CDR2 from the germline V gene are MNHEY and SMNVEV (reference sequence). The CDR3 runs to 15 residues. With V trimmed by 4 bases and J by 5 bases, 7 bases remained unmatched. The DNA of the CDR3 is TGTGCCAGCAGTTCACCGGGACAGCTAAATGAAAAACTGTTTTTT. Protein: CASSSPGQLNEKLFF.

The chain recombines TRBV11-2 with TRBJ2-7, with 9 positions matching TRBD2. V gave up 5 bases and J gave up 0 bases; unmatched junction bases: 5. CDR1 is SGHAT and CDR2 is FQNNGV in the germline V gene. This CDR3 is built from 15 residues. The CDR3 DNA sequence: TGTGCCAGCAGCACCCTAGCGGGAATCTCCTACGAGCAGTACTTC. This sequence encodes CASSTLAGISYEQYF. Full variable domain (outside the CDR3, taken from reference TRBV11-2 and TRBJ2-7): EAGVAQSPRYKIIEKRQSVAFWCNPISGHATLYWYQQILGQGPKLLIQFQNNGVVDDSQLPKDRFSAERLKGVDSTLKIQPAKLEDSAVYLCASSTLAGISYEQYFGPGTRLTVT.

The V and J genes are TRBV19 and TRBJ1-2, with a possible D match to TRBD1 (6 bases). In germline, CDR1 is LNHDA, CDR2 SQIVND (reference sequence). This CDR3 is 15 amino acids long. The ends were cut back, 7 bases at V and 4 bases at J, with 19 bases in the middle. The CDR3 DNA sequence: TGTGCCAGTATCGATCTGGGGGGGCGTACCTATGGCTACACCTTC. Translation gives CASIDLGGRTYGYTF. Looking up the rest from reference TRBV19 and TRBJ1-2 gives the full variable domain: DGGITQSPKYLFRKEGQNVTLSCEQNLNHDAMYWYRQDPGQGLRLIYYSQIVNDFQKGDIAEGYSVSREKKESFPLTVTSAQKNPTAFYLCASIDLGGRTYGYTFGSGTRLTVV.

The rearrangement links TRBV28 to TRBJ2-6, with 9 bases identical to TRBD1. CDR1 and CDR2 from the germline V gene are MDHEN and SYDVKM. CDR3 length: 16 residues. Germline trimming cut 3 bases from V and 2 bases from J; bases unmatched to any gene: 2. Here the CDR3 DNA reads TGTGCCAGCAGTTTTAACAGGGGGCCTGGGGCCAACGTCCTGACTTTC. Translated, it gives CASSFNRGPGANVLTF. The full variable domain, in which reference TRBV28 and TRBJ2-6 provide the parts outside the CDR3, is DVKVTQSSRYLVKRTGEKVFLECVQDMDHENMFWYRQDPGLGLRLIYFSYDVKMKEKGDIPEGYSVSREKKERFSLILESASTNQTSMYLCASSFNRGPGANVLTFGAGSRLTVL.

The chain joins TRBV14 to TRBJ2-7; no definite D call. This CDR3 has 12 amino acids. CDR1 is SGHDN, CDR2 FVKESK, per germline. The V end was cut by 8 bases, the J end by 6 bases, with 14 bases between. In DNA, the CDR3 is TGTGCCAGCTCTTGGGCAGAACGCGAGCAGTACTTC. This codes for CASSWAEREQYF. The variable domain in full, with the rest retrieved from reference TRBV14 and TRBJ2-7, is EAGVTQFPSHSVIEKGQTVTLRCDPISGHDNLYWYRRVMGKEIKFLLHFVKESKQDESGMPNNRFLAERTGGTYSTLKVQPAELEDSGVYFCASSWAEREQYFGPGTRLTVT.

The rearrangement links TRBV2 to TRBJ2-7; the match to TRBD1 covers 7 bases. The V and J ends lost 6 bases and 5 bases, in that order; junction bases with no gene match: 7. CDR1 and CDR2 from the germline V gene are SNHLY and FYNNEI. The CDR3 sequence is 13 residues long. DNA for the CDR3: TGTGCCAGCAGATCAACAGGGGTCGACGAGCAGTACTTC. As protein: CASRSTGVDEQYF.

The chain is built from TRBV10-3 and TRBJ1-1; D gene ambiguous. Looked up from germline, CDR1 is ENHRY and CDR2 is SYGVKD. CDR3 length: 16 amino acids. V was cut by 0 bases and J by 0 bases, with 11 bases left in between. The CDR3 coding sequence is TGTGCCATCAGTGAGTCTGTAGCAGACTTGAACACTGAAGCTTTCTTT. Residues: CAISESVADLNTEAFF.

V is TRBV30 and J is TRBJ1-4; maybe TRBD1 (5 bases). The V and J ends lost 1 base and 4 bases respectively, with 7 bases between them. The CDR3 is made up of 13 amino acids. Germline values: CDR1 GTSNPN, CDR2 SVGIG (reference sequence). CDR3 DNA: TGTGCCTGGAGTGGGCAGGGTAATGAAAAACTGTTTTTT. Amino acid sequence: CAWSGQGNEKLFF. Looking up the rest from reference TRBV30 and TRBJ1-4 gives the full variable domain: SQTIHQWPATLVQPVGSPLSLECTVEGTSNPNLYWYRQAAGRGLQLLFYSVGIGQISSEVPQNLSASRPQDRQFILSSKKLLLSDSGFYLCAWSGQGNEKLFFGSGTQLSVL.

The CDR3: CAISESRTTGGEQYF. CDR3 nucleotide sequence: TGTGCCATCAGTGAGTCCAGGACTACCGGGGGCGAGCAGTACTTC. This rearrangement joins TRBV10-3 to TRBJ2-7; the D gene is possibly TRBD2 (6 bases). This CDR3 region has 15 residues. CDR1 is ENHRY and CDR2 is SYGVKD in the germline V gene. V was cut by 0 bases and J by 6 bases, with 15 bases left in between.

This clone has a handful of counts. The chain couples TRBV7-9 to TRBJ1-4; D perhaps matches TRBD1 (6 bases). The CDR3 consists of 14 residues. V dropped 3 bases and J dropped 7 bases, with 12 bases sitting between them. The germline gives CDR1 SEHNR, CDR2 FQNEAQ (reference sequence). Here the CDR3 reads CASSLNTGSEKLFF. CDR3 coding DNA: TGTGCCAGCAGCTTGAACACAGGGAGTGAAAAACTGTTTTTT.